This is a list of T cell receptor beta chains from one sample in a study of blood T cell repertoires in COVID-19. The protocol was immunoSEQ multiplex PCR, while the TCRdb copy is restricted to in-frame clones and leaves out a portion. The sample holds 150,000 to 200,000 clones; 70% to 80% are singletons and the top ten take less than 7%. Sequencing was carried out using peripheral blood. Receptor source: a middle-aged woman with COVID-19, enrolled during active disease. Each CDR3 is given with its conserved first and last residue. D genes are given only for firm matches. The size field is filled for only some rows; it gives once, few, many or a size class.

NA,TRBJ1-1,NA,TRBV10-3,TGTGCCATCAGCGGTACCGGGGGGAACACTGAAGCTTTCTTT,CAISGTGGNTEAFF
few,TRBJ1-6,NA,TRBV18,TGTGCCAGCTCACCCTACAGGGATAATTCACCCCTCCACTTT,CASSPYRDNSPLHF
NA,TRBJ1-2,NA,TRBV28,TGTGCCAGCCGGGAAGCGTATGGCTACACCTTC,CASREAYGYTF
once,TRBJ2-7,NA,TRBV18,TGTGCCAGCTCACCATCTACTACTTCCTACGAGCAGTACTTC,CASSPSTTSYEQYF
NA,TRBJ1-5,TRBD1,TRBV7-2,TGTGCCAGCAGCCCCGTCGGACAGGGGGCTCAGCCCCAGCATTTT,CASSPVGQGAQPQHF
NA,TRBJ1-1,NA,TRBV20-1,TGCAGTGCTGAAAAGCGTGAAGCTTTCTTT,CSAEKREAFF
few,TRBJ1-1,NA,TRBV5-4,TGTGCCAGCAGCTTGGGTCAGGCGAACACTGAAGCTTTCTTT,CASSLGQANTEAFF
NA,TRBJ1-1,TRBD1,TRBV11-2,TGTGCCAGCAGCTTAACGTGGGACAGGAACACTGAAGCTTTCTTT,CASSLTWDRNTEAFF
NA,TRBJ2-3,NA,TRBV19,TGTGCCAGTAGTATAGGGAGGGGAATTTTGGATACGCAGTATTTT,CASSIGRGILDTQYF
NA,TRBJ1-4,NA,TRBV15,TGTGCCACCAGCAGCCTACGAGGGGGTGAAAAACTGTTTTTT,CATSSLRGGEKLFF
NA,TRBJ1-4,NA,TRBV7-2,TGTGCCAGCAGCTTTATCAGTACGACTAATGAAAAACTGTTTTTT,CASSFISTTNEKLFF
NA,TRBJ2-3,TRBD2,TRBV5-1,TGCGCCAGCAGCCGACTAGCGGGGAGGGGGACAGATACGCAGTATTTT,CASSRLAGRGTDTQYF
NA,TRBJ2-5,TRBD1,TRBV19,TGTGCCAGTAATCTAAACAGGGGCCAAGAGACCCAGTACTTC,CASNLNRGQETQYF
NA,TRBJ1-1,NA,TRBV5-1,TGCGCCAGCAGCTTAAATCCGCGGGAAGCTTTCTTT,CASSLNPREAFF
NA,TRBJ2-5,TRBD2,TRBV12-3/TRBV12-4,TGTGCCAGCAGTAAATCGGGGGGCCAGTACTTC,CASSKSGGQYF
NA,TRBJ2-3,NA,TRBV18,TGTGCCAGCTCACCTAGAGGGGGAGATACGCAGTATTTT,CASSPRGGDTQYF
NA,TRBJ2-3,TRBD2,TRBV7-2,TGTGCCAGCAGCTTAGCCCCCGGACTAGCGGGAGCGACAGATACGCAGTATTTT,CASSLAPGLAGATDTQYF
NA,TRBJ2-4,TRBD2,TRBV7-2,TGTGCCAGCAGCCCTGGGACTAGCGGGAGGGTCCTAGCCAAAAACATTCAGTACTTC,CASSPGTSGRVLAKNIQYF
NA,TRBJ2-7,TRBD1,TRBV19,TGTGCCAGCAGGGGGCCCTCCTACGAGCAGTACTTC,CASRGPSYEQYF
NA,TRBJ1-3,NA,TRBV6-5,TGTGCCAGCAGTTACCAGGGCTACTCTGGAAACACCATATATTTT,CASSYQGYSGNTIYF
NA,TRBJ2-1,TRBD2,TRBV15,TGTGCCACCAGCAGAGATCCTAGCGGGTCGTACAATGAGCAGTTCTTC,CATSRDPSGSYNEQFF
NA,TRBJ2-3,TRBD1,TRBV7-6,TGTGCCAGCAGCTGGGGGACAGACACCACAGATACGCAGTATTTT,CASSWGTDTTDTQYF
few,TRBJ2-3,NA,TRBV3-1/TRBV3-2,TGTGCCAGCAGCCGGGCAGGCCCAGATACGCAGTATTTT,CASSRAGPDTQYF
NA,TRBJ1-4,NA,TRBV30,TGTGCCTGGAGCCAGGGGAGTGAAAAACTGTTTTTT,CAWSQGSEKLFF
NA,TRBJ2-3,NA,TRBV2,TGTGCCAGCAGCATTCTACAGGGTCGTGCAGATACGCAGTATTTT,CASSILQGRADTQYF